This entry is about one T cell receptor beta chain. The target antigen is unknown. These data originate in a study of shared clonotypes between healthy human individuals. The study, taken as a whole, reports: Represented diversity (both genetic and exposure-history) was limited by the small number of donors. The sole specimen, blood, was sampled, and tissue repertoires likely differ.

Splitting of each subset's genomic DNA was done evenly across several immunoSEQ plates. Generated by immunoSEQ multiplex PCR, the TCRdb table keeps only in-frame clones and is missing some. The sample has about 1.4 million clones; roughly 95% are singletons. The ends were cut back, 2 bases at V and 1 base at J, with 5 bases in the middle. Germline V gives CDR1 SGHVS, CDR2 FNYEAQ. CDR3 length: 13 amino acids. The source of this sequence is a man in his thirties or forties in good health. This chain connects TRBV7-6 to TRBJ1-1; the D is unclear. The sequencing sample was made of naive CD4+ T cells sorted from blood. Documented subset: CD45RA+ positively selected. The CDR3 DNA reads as TGTGCCAGCAGCTTAAAGGAGAACACTGAAGCTTTCTTT. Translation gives CASSLKENTEAFF. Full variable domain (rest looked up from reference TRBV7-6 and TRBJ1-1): GAGVSQSPRYKVTKRGQDVALRCDPISGHVSLYWYRQALGQGPEFLTYFNYEAQQDKSGLPNDRFSAERPEGSISTLTIQRTEQRDSAMYRCASSLKENTEAFFGQGTRLTVV.